This T cell receptor (beta chain) was profiled in a study of shared clonotypes between healthy human individuals. Libraries were prepared by immunoSEQ multiplex PCR; TCRdb keeps only in-frame clonotypes and omits some of them. The repertoire consists of roughly 2 million clones, with over 85% occurring once and the leading ten covering about 1.1%. Naive CD8 cells were CD45RO-negative, positively selected for CCR7, excluding terminally differentiated effector memory CD45RA+ cells. This CDR3 has 15 amino acids. The V gene lost 5 bases and the J gene lost 3 bases, with 17 bases spanning the gap. Germline V gene data show CDR1 as LNHDA and CDR2 as SQIVND (reference sequence).

Source material: naive CD8+ T cells sorted from blood. The TCR originated in a man younger than 35 in good health. The V call is TRBV19, the J call TRBJ2-7, with D perhaps matching TRBD1 or TRBD2 (5 bases each). The CDR3 protein is CASSPGPLLGYEQYF. The CDR3 nucleotides read TGTGCCAGTAGTCCGGGACCGCTTCTAGGCTACGAGCAGTACTTC.